This T cell receptor beta chain was sequenced in a study of T cells in Graves' hyperthyroidism and ophthalmopathy. Ophthalmopathy patients had moderate-to-severe active disease, CAS ≥3, NOSPECS ≥4, and disease duration under 3 months. The study based diagnoses on clinical symptoms, serum thyroxine and TRAb, thyroid ultrasound and orbital computed tomography. The authors obtained PBMCs from 9 to 10 ml of fresh peripheral blood. The CDR3 regions of TCR beta were amplified from RNA transcripts. Using the HTBI primer set, a first-round RT-PCR was run on the TCR CDR3. In TCRdb, the multiplex PCR reads were re-called with MiXCR into one record per CDR3 protein. The sample lists over 400,000 distinct CDR3 sequences; about 20% were seen once. Regarding the study as a whole: Clonotypes that were expanded in thyroid above 0.001 mostly appeared in blood too.

This clonotype occurred many times. Its antigen is not known. The sequencing input was blood. The TCR originated in a woman in her 70s with Graves' ophthalmopathy.

This chain's CDR3 is CSVTSGSPTDTQYF. The CDR3 coding sequence is TGCAGCGTGACTAGCGGGAGTCCCACAGATACGCAGTATTTT. The chain links TRBV29-1 to TRBJ2-3, with 12 nucleotides matching TRBD2. CDR1 and CDR2 (germline): SQVTM, ANQGSEA. CDR3 length: 14 amino acids. V shed 6 bases and J 2 bases; nucleotides not matched to a gene: 3.